Described below is a single T cell receptor (beta chain) sequence and its context. Germline CDR1 and CDR2: LNHDA and SQIVND (reference sequence). CDR3 length: 14 amino acids. V was pared by 10 bases and J by 1 base, with 15 bases between. These data come from a study of T cell changes during pregnancy in multiple sclerosis. Clones were read by immunoSEQ multiplex PCR, and TCRdb kept only the in-frame ones, dropping some. The table includes 80,000 to 100,000 clones, around 92% detected once. V and J are TRBV19 and TRBJ2-3; perhaps TRBD1 as D (6 bases). This TCR derives from a female donor with multiple sclerosis, enrolled in a pregnancy study. Material: peripheral blood, obtained in the first trimester of pregnancy. The chain's CDR3 is CATSPGARTDTQYF. The CDR3 nucleotides read TGTGCCACCTCCCCAGGGGCCCGCACAGATACGCAGTATTTT.